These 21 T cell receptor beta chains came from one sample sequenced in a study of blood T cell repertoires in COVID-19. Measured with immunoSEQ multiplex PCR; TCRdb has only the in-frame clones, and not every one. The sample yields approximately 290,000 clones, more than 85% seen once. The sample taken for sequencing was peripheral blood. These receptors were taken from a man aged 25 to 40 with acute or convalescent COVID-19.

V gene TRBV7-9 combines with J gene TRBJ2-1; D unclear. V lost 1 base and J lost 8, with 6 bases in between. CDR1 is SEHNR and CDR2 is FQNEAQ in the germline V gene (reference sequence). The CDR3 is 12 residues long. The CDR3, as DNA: TGTGCCAGCAGCTTAGTTTATGATGAGCAGTTCTTC. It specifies CASSLVYDEQFF.

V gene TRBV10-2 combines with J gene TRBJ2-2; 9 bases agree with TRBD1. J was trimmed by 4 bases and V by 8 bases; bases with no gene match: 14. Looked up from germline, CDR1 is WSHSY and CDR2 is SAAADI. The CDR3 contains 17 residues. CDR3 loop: CASHTGQGNLGTGELFF. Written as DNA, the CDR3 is TGCGCCAGCCACACAGGACAGGGGAATCTGGGCACCGGGGAGCTGTTTTTT.

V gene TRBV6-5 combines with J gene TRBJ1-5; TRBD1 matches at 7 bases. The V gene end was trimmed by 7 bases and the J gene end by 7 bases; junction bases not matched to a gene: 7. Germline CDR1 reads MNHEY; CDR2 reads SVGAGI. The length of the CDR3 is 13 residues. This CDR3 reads CASIEGAGQPQHF. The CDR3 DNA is TGTGCCAGCATAGAGGGGGCAGGCCAGCCCCAGCATTTT.

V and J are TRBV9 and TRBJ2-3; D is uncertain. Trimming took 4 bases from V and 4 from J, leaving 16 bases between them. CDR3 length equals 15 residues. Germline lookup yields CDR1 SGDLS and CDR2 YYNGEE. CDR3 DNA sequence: TGTGCCAGCAGCCCCCTCCCGCGGTCCCCAGATACGCAGTATTTT. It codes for CASSPLPRSPDTQYF.

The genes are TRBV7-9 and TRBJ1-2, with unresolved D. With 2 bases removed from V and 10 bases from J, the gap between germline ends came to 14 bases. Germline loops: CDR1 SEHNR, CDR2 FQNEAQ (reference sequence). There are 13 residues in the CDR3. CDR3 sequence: CASSLLTSLDYTF. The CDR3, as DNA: TGTGCCAGCAGCTTACTGACAAGTCTTGACTACACCTTC.

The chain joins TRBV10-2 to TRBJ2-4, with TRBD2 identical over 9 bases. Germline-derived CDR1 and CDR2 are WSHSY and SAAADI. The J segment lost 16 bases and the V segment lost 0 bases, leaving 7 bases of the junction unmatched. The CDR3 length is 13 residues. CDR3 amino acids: CASSESLAGSGYF. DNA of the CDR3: TGCGCCAGCAGTGAGTCCCTAGCGGGAAGTGGTTACTTC.

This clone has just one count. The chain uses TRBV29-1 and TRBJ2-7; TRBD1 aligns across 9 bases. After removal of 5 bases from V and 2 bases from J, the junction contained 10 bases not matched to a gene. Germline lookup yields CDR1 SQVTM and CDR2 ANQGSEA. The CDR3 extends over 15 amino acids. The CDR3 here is CSVNNGTGRTYEQYF. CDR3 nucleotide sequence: TGCAGCGTTAATAATGGGACAGGGAGAACCTACGAGCAGTACTTC.

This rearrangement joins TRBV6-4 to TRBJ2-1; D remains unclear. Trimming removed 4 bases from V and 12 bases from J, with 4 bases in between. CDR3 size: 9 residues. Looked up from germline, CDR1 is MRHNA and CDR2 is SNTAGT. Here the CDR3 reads CASSAGQFF. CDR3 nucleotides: TGTGCCAGCAGTGCCGGGCAGTTCTTC.

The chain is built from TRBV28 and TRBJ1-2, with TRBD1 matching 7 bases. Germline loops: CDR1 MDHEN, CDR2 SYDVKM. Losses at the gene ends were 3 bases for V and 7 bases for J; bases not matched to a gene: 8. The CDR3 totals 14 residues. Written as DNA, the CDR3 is TGTGCCAGCAGTTTGCGACAGGGTGTGCTTGGCTACACCTTC. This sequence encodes CASSLRQGVLGYTF.

The CDR3 here is CASNGQGGFGANVLTF. CDR3 nucleotides: TGTGCCAGCAATGGTCAGGGGGGCTTTGGGGCCAACGTCCTGACTTTC. This chain connects TRBV28 to TRBJ2-6; D is perhaps TRBD1 (7 bases). The germline V and J ends were trimmed by 7 bases and 3 bases, with 16 bases remaining between them. Looked up from germline, CDR1 is MDHEN and CDR2 is SYDVKM. This CDR3 spans 16 amino acids.

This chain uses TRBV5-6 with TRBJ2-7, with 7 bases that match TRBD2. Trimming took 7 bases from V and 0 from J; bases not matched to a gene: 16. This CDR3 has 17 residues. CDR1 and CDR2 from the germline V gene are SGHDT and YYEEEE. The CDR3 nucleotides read TGTGCCAGCCGCAGCTTATCCGGGAGGAGCCCCTCCTACGAGCAGTACTTC. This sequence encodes CASRSLSGRSPSYEQYF.

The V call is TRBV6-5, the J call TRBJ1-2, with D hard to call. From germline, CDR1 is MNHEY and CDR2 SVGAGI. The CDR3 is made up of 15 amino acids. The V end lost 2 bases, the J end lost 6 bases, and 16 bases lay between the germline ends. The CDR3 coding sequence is TGTGCCAGCAGTTACACGGCGACAATTGGCGATGGCTACACCTTC. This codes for CASSYTATIGDGYTF.

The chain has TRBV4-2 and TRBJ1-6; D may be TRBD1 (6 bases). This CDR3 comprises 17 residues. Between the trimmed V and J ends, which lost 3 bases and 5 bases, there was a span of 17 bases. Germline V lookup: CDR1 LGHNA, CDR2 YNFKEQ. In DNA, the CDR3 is TGTGCCAGCAGCCACCCACAGGGCGGGGGCGATAATTCACCCCTCCACTTT. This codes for CASSHPQGGGDNSPLHF.

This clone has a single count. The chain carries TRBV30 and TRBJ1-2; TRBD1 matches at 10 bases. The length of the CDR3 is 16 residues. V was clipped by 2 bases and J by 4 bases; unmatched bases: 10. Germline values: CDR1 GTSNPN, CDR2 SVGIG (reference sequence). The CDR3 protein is CAWSTGQGIWVYGYTF. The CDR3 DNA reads TGTGCCTGGAGTACGGGACAGGGGATTTGGGTCTATGGCTACACCTTC.

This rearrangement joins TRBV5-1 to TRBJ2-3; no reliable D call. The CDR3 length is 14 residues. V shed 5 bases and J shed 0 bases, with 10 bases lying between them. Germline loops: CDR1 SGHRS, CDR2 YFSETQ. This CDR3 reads CASRGHLSTDTQYF. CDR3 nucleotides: TGCGCCAGCAGGGGCCACCTTAGCACAGATACGCAGTATTTT.

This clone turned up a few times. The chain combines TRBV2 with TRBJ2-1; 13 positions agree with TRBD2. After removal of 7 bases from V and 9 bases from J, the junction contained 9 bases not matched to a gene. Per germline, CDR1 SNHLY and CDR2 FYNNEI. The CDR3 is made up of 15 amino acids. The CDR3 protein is CASTTRTSGSVEQFF. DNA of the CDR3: TGTGCCAGCACCACACGGACTAGCGGGAGTGTTGAGCAGTTCTTC.

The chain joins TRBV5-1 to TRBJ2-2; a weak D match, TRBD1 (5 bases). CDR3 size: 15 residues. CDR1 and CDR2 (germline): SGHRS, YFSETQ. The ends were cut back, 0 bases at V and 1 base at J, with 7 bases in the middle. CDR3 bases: TGCGCCAGCAGCTTGGCCCAGGGGAACACCGGGGAGCTGTTTTTT. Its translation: CASSLAQGNTGELFF.

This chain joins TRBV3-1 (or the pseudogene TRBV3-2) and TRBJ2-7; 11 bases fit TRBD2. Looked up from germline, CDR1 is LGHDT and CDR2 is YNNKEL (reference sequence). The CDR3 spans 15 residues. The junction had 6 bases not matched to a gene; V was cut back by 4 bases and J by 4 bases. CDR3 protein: CASSLRLAGPYEQYF. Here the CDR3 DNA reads TGTGCCAGCAGCCTACGACTAGCGGGACCTTACGAGCAGTACTTC.

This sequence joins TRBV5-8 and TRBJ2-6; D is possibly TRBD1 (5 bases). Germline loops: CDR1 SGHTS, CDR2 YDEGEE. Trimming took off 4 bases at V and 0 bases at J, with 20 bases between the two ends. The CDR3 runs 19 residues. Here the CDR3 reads CASSHRQRGKTSGANVLTF. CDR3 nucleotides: TGTGCCAGCAGCCACCGACAGCGAGGAAAAACCTCTGGGGCCAACGTCCTGACTTTC.

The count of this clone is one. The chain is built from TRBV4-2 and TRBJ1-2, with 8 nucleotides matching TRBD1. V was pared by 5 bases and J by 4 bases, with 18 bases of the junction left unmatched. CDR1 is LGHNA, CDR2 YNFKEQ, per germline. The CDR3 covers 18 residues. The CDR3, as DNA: TGTGCCAGCAGCTTCCGGACAGGGATGTCGACCCTTGGCTATGGCTACACCTTC. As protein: CASSFRTGMSTLGYGYTF.

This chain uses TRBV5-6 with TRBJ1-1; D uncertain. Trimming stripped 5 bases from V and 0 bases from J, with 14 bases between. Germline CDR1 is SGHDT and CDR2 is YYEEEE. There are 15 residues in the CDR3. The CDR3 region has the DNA TGTGCCAGCAGGCGGGAAGGTGGGTTGAACACTGAAGCTTTCTTT. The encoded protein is CASRREGGLNTEAFF.